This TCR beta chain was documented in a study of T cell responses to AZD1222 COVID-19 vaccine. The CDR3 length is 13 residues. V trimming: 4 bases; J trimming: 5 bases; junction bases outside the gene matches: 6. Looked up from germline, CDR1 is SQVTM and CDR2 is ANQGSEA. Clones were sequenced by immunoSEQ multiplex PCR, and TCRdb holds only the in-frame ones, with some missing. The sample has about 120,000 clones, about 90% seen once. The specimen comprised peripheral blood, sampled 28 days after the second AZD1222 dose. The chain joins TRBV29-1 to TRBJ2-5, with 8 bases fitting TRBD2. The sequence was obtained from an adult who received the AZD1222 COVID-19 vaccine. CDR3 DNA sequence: TGCAGCGTTGCAGGGACTAGTTGGGAGACCCAGTACTTC. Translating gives CSVAGTSWETQYF.